The rows below give T cell receptor beta chains drawn from one sample of a study of shared clonotypes between healthy human individuals. Clones were read by immunoSEQ multiplex PCR, and TCRdb kept only the in-frame ones, dropping some. Seen here are roughly 2.2 million clones, around 92% observed once, and the top ten hold 0.3% to 0.45%. Sequencing was performed on naive CD4+ T cells from PBMCs. All receptors derive from a man in his late teens or twenties in good health. Some clones in this sample may be carry-over from other donors' samples. Each CDR3 is given with its conserved first and last residue. Some rows mark clone size as missing; the rest say once, few, many or name a class of expanded clone.

clone size,V gene,CDR3 protein
NA,TRBV5-4,CASSSRQTLNEKLFF
NA,TRBV29-1,CSVEGSPGRTEAFF
NA,TRBV27,CASSTTGRGNTIYF
NA,TRBV4-1,CASSQEMARRVTEAFF
once,TRBV28,CASTLGSTSSYEQYF
NA,TRBV7-2,CASSLAPDVARGEAFF
NA,TRBV7-6,CASSPDGNYGYTF
NA,TRBV28,CASSPSSQVHPYGYTF
NA,TRBV30,CAWSPGGETQYF
NA,TRBV5-4,CASSSGGGLSGELFF
NA,TRBV7-6,CASSSHPIGTDSNQPQHF
NA,TRBV29-1,CSVEVASPGNEQFF
NA,TRBV5-1,CASSEGSTNEKLFF
NA,TRBV30,CAWSPGTSVGYTF
NA,TRBV6-1,CASSEYAAAMSYEQYF
NA,TRBV11-1,CASSFTSGRYNEQFF
NA,TRBV9,CASSVSSGPYEQYF
NA,TRBV10-3,CAILRSYGEEIEQFF
NA,TRBV9,CASSVVMGRTEAFF
NA,TRBV2,CASSGSTAGGYTF
NA,TRBV5-1,CASGSEGETQYF
NA,TRBV18,CASSRSGGEFYEQYF
NA,TRBV5-1,CASGRLAGGPSEQFF
NA,TRBV19,CASILRDTGREKLFF
NA,TRBV7-2,CASSLGSRVSYEQYF
NA,TRBV28,CASSPSQGGYTF
once,TRBV5-1,CASRVGSGANVLTF
few,TRBV29-1,CSVTGGMNTEAFF
NA,TRBV28,CASRSSMSANEKLFF
NA,TRBV27,CASRVSLIQETQYF
NA,TRBV11-2,CASSPGWTDYTDTQYF
NA,TRBV19,CASSLPPQGSQPQHF
NA,TRBV7-2,CASSLARASQYGYTF